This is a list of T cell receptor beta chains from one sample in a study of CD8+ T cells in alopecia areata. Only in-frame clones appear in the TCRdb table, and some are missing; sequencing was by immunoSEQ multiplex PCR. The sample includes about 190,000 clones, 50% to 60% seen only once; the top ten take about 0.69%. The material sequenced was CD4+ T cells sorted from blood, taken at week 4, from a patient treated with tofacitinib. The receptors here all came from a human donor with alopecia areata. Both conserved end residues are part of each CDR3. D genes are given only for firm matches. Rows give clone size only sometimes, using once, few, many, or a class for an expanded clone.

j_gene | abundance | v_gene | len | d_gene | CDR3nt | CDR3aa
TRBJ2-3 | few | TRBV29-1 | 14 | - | TGCAGCGTTGAACGGGGGGCAGGCACAGATACGCAGTATTTT | CSVERGAGTDTQYF
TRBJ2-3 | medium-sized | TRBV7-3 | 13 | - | TGTGCCAGCAGCTTAACTCAGACAGATACGCAGTATTTT | CASSLTQTDTQYF
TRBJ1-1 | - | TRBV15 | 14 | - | TGTGCCACCAGCAGAGCGATTGGGGGCACTGAAGCTTTCTTT | CATSRAIGGTEAFF
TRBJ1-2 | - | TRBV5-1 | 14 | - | TGCGCCAGCAGCTTGGCAACGGCTAACTATGGCTACACCTTC | CASSLATANYGYTF
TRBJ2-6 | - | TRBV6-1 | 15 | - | TGTGCCAGCAGTGAGGGCAGCTCTGGGGCCAACGTCCTGACTTTC | CASSEGSSGANVLTF
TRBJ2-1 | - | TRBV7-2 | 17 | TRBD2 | TGTGCCAGCAGCTTAGGATCCGGGACTAGCGGACAAAATGAGCAGTTCTTC | CASSLGSGTSGQNEQFF
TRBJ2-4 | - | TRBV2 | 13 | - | TGTGCCAGCGTGGACAGAGCCAAAAACATTCAGTACTTC | CASVDRAKNIQYF
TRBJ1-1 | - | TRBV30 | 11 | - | TGTGCCTGGAGTGGACGGGGTCTCGCTTTCTTT | CAWSGRGLAFF
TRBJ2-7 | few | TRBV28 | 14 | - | TGTGCCAGCAGTTTAGGGCAGGGTGCCTACGAGCAGTACTTC | CASSLGQGAYEQYF
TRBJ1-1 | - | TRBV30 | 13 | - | TGTGCCTGGAGTGTACGTACAGATACTGAGGCTTTCTTT | CAWSVRTDTEAFF
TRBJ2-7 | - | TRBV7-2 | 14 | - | TGTGCCAGCAGCTTACTGGGACGGCACTACGAGCAGTACTTC | CASSLLGRHYEQYF
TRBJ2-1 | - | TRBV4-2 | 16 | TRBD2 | TGTGCCAGCAGCCCCCTAGCGGGAGGGCCAGGCAATGAGCAGTTCTTC | CASSPLAGGPGNEQFF
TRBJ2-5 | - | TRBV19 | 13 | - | TGTGCCAGTAGTTCGACGGCGTCGGAGACCCAGTACTTC | CASSSTASETQYF
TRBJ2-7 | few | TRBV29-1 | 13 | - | TGCAGCGTACGGGGAGACGGGATCTACGAGCAGTACTTC | CSVRGDGIYEQYF
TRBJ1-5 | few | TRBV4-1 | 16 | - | TGCGCCAGCAGCCAAGGCCAAGGGATAAGCAATCAGCCCCAGCATTTT | CASSQGQGISNQPQHF
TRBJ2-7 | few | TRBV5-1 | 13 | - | TGCGCCAGCAGCTTCCCCGGATCCTACGAGCAGTACTTC | CASSFPGSYEQYF
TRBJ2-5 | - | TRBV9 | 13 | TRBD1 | TGTGCCAGCAGCACGGAGACAGGGGTTACCCAGTACTTC | CASSTETGVTQYF
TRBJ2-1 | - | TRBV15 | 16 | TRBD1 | TGTGCCACCAGCCCGGGACAGGGGCTCTCCTACAATGAGCAGTTCTTC | CATSPGQGLSYNEQFF
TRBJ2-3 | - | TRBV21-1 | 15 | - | TGTGCCAGCAGCAAGGGAAGCGGGAGGGCAGATACGCAGTATTTT | CASSKGSGRADTQYF
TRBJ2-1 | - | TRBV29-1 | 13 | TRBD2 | TGCAGCGTTGACTTTGGTAGCGGGAGGATTTCGATCTTC | CSVDFGSGRISIF
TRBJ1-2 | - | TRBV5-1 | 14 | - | TGCGCCAGCAGCTTGAATACGGCTACCTATGGCTACACCTTC | CASSLNTATYGYTF
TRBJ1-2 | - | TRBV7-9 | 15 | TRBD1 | TGTGCCAGCAGCTTGCCCGGACAGGGGCTGTGGGGCTACACCTTC | CASSLPGQGLWGYTF
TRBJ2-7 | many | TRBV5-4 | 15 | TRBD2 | TGTGCCAGCACCGGAGGGCGGGAGGACTCCTACGAGCAGTACTTC | CASTGGREDSYEQYF
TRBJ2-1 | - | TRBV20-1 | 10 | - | TGCAGTGCTGGGCCCGATGAGCAGTTCTTC | CSAGPDEQFF
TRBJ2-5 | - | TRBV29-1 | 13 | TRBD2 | TGCAGCGCTCGACTAGCGGGAGGGCCTGTCCAGTACTTC | CSARLAGGPVQYF
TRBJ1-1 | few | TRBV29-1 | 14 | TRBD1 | TGCAGCGAGTCCGCGACAGGGATGAGCACTGAAGCTTTCTTT | CSESATGMSTEAFF
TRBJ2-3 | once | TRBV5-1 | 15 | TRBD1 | TGCGCCAGCAGCTTGGGACAGGGAAACACAGATACGCAGTATTTT | CASSLGQGNTDTQYF
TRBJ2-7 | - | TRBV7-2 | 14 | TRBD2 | TGTGCCAGCAGCTTAGCCGCGGGAGGCGGCGAGCAGTACTTC | CASSLAAGGGEQYF
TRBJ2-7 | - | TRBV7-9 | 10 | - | TGTGCCATAGGCTCCTACGAGCAGTACTTC | CAIGSYEQYF
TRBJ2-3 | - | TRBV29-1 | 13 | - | TGCAGCGTTGCCCGCGGCTTTGCAGATACGCAGTATTTT | CSVARGFADTQYF
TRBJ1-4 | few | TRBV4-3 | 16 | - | TGCGCCAGCAGCCAAGATATCGGGAAGGGAGGTGAAAAACTGTTTTTT | CASSQDIGKGGEKLFF
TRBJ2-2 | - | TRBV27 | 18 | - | TGTGCCAGCAGTTTATTAGTCAGTTTCATGGGCCCGATCGGGGAGCTGTTTTTT | CASSLLVSFMGPIGELFF